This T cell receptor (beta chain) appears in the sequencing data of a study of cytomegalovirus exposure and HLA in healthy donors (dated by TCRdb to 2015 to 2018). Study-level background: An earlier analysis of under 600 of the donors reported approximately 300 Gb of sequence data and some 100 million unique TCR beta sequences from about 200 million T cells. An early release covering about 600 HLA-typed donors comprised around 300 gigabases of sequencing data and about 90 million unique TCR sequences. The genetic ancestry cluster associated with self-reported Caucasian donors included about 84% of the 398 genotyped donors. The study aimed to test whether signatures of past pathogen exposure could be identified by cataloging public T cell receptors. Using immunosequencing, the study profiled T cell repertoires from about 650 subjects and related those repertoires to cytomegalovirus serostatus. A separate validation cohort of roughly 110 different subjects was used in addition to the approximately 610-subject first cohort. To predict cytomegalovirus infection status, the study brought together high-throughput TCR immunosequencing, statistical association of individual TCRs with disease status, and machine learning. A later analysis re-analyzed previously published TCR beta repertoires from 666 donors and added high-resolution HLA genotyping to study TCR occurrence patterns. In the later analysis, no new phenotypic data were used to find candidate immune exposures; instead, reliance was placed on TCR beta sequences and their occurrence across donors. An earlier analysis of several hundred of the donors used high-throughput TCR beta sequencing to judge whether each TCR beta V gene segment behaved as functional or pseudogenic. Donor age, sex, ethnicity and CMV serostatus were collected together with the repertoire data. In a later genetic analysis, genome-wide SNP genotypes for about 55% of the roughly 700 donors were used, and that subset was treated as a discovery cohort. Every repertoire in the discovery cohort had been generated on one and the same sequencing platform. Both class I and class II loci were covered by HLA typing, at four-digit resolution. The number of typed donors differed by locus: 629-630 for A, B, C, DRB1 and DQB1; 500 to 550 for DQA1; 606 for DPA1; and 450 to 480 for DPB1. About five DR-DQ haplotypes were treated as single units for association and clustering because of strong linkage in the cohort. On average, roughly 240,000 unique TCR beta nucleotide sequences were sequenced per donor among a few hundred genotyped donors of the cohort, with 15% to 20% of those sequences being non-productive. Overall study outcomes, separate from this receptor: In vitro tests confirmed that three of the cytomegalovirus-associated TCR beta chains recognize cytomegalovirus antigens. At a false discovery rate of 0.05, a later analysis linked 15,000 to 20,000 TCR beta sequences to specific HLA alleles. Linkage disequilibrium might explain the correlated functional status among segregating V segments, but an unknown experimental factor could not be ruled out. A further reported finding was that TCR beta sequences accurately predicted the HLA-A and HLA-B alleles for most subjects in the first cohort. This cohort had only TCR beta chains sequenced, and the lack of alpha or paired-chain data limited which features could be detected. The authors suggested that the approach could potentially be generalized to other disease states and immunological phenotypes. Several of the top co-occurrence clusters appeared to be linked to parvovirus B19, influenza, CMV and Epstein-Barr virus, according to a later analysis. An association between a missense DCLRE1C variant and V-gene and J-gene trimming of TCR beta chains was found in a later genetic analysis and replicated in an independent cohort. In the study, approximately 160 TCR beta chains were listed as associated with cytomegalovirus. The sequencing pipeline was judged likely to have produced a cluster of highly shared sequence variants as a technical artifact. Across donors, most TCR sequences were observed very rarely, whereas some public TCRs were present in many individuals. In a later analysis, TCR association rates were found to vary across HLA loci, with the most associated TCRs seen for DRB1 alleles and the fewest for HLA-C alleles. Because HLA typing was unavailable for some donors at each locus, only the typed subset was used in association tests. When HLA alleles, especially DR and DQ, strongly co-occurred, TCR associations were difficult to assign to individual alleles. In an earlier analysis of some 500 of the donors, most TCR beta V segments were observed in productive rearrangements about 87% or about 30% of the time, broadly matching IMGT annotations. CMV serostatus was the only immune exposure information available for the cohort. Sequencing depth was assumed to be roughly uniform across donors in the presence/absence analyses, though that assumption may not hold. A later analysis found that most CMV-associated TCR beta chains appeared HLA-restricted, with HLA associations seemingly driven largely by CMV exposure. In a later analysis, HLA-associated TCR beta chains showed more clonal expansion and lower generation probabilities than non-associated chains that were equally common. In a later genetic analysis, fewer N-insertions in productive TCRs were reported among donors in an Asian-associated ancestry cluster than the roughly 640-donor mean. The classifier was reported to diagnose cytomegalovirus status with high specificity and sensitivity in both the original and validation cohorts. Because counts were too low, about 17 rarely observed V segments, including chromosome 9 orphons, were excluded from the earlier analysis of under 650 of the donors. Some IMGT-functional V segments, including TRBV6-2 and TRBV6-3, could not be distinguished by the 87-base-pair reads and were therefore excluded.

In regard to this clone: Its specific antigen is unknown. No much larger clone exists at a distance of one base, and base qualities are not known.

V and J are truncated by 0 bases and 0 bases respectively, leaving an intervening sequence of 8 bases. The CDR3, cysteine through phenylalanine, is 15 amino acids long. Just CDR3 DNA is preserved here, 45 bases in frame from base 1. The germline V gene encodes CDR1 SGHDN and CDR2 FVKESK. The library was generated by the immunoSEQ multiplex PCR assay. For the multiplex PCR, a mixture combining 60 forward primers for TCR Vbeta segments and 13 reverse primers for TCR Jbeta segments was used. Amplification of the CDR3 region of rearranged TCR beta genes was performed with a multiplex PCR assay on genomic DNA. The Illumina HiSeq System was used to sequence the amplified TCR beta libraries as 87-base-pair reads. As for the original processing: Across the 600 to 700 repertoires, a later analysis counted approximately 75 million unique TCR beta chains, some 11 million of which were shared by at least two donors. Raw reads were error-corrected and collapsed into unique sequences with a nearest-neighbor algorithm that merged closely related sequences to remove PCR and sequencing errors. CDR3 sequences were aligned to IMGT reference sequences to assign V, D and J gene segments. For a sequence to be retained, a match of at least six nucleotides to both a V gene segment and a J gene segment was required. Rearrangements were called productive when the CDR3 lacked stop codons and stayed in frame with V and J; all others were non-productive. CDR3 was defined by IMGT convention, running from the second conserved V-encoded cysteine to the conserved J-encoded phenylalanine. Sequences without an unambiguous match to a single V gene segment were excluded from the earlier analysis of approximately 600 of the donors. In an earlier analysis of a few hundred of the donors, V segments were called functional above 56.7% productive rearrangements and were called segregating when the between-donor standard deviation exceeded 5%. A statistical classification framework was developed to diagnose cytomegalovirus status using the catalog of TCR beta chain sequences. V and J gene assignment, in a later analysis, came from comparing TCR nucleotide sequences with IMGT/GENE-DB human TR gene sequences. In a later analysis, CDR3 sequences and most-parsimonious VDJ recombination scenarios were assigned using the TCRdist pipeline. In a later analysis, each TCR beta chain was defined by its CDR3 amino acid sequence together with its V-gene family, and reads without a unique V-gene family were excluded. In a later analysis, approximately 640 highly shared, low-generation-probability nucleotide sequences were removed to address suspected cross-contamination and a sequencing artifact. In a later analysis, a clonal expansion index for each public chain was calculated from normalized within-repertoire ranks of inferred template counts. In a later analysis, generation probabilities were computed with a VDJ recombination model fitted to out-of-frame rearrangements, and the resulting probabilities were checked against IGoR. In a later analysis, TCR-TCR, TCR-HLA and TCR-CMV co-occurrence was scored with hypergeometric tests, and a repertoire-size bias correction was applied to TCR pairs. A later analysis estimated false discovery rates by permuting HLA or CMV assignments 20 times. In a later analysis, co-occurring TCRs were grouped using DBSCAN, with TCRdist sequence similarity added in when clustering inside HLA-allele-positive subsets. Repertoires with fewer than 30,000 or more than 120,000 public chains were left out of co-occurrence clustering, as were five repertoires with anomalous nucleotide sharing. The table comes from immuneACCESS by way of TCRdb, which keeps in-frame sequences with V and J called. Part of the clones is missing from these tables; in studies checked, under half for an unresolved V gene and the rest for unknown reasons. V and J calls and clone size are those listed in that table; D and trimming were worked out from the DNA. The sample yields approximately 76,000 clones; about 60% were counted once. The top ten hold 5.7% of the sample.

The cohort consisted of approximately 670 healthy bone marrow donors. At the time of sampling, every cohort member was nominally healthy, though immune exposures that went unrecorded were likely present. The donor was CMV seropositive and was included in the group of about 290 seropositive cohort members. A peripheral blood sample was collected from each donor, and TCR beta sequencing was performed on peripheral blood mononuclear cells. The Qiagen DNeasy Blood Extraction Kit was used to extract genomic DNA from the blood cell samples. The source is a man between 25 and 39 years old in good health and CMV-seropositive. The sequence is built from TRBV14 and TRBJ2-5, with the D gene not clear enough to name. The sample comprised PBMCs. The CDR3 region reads CASSQETPYQETQYF. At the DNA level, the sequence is TGTGCCAGCAGCCAAGAAACACCGTACCAAGAGACCCAGTACTTC.